This TCR beta chain was identified during a study of T cell repertoires in cytomegalovirus infection. The overall study: Used in the study were CMV epitopes, some recently identified and HLA-C-restricted, others well-studied and HLA-B-restricted. Public TCR beta signatures indicated both CMV infection and matching HLA type. Study findings and constraints: HLA-C-restricted, CMV-specific TCR beta clonotypes were dominant ex vivo. Pooled public TCR beta family frequency picked out CMV carriers with the relevant HLA.

Each CDR3 protein gets one entry after TCRdb re-called the reads with MiXCR. Altogether about 150,000 distinct CDR3 sequences are present, more than 25% being singletons, with the ten largest covering around half. A remark on this clonotype: The target antigen is unknown. A read error may be the cause here, since a much bigger clone is one base away.

The TCR was taken from a human donor in good health (CMV status not recorded). Some clones in this sample may be carry-over from other donors' samples. The sequencing used CD8+ T cells from cultured PBMCs, collected from culture after CMV antigen stimulation.

The CDR3 DNA is TGTGCCAGCAGCTCGCGGACTAGCGGGACCACAGATACGCAGTATTTT. This gives the protein CASSSRTSGTTDTQYF. The chain uses TRBV7-3 and TRBJ2-3; 12 nucleotides agree with TRBD2. The CDR3 loop spans 16 amino acids. Germline CDR1 reads SGHTA; CDR2 reads FQGTGA. V gave up 4 bases and J gave up 2 bases; unmatched junction bases: 4.